This passage covers 28 T cell receptor beta chains from one sample sequenced in a study of blood T cell repertoires in COVID-19. Assay: immunoSEQ multiplex PCR; the TCRdb copy retains only in-frame clones and omits some. The table includes around 170,000 clones, approximately 84% detected once. The sample taken for sequencing was peripheral blood. Receptors originate from a man younger than 35 with active or convalescent COVID-19.

The V gene is TRBV28, the J gene TRBJ1-1; 9 positions agree with TRBD1. The CDR3 runs 18 residues. Trimming took 1 base from V and 0 from J; bases not matched to a gene: 9. Germline-derived CDR1 and CDR2 are MDHEN and SYDVKM. The CDR3 coding sequence is TGTGCCAGCAGTTTATTATCCGGACAGGGGTCTCTGAACACTGAAGCTTTCTTT. Protein product: CASSLLSGQGSLNTEAFF.

This clone appeared once. The rearrangement joins TRBV2 to TRBJ1-1; D remains ambiguous. V lost 5 bases and J lost 4, with 14 bases in between. Per germline, CDR1 SNHLY and CDR2 FYNNEI. The CDR3 has 14 residues. CDR3 sequence: CASSTFNSGTEAFF. CDR3 nucleotides: TGTGCCAGCAGTACTTTTAACTCGGGCACTGAAGCTTTCTTT. Filled out from reference TRBV2 and TRBJ1-1, the complete variable domain reads EPEVTQTPSHQVTQMGQEVILRCVPISNHLYFYWYRQILGQKVEFLVSFYNNEISEKSEIFDDQFSVERPDGSNFTLKIRSTKLEDSAMYFCASSTFNSGTEAFFGQGTRLTVV.

This chain joins TRBV2 and TRBJ2-3; D perhaps matches TRBD2 (5 bases). Looked up from germline, CDR1 is SNHLY and CDR2 is FYNNEI. V gave up 4 bases and J gave up 8 bases, with 7 bases separating them. The CDR3 length is 11 residues. In nucleotides, the CDR3 is TGTGCCAGCAGTGTTGAGGGTACGCAGTATTTT. This sequence encodes CASSVEGTQYF.

J is TRBJ2-1 and V is TRBV5-1, with D tentatively TRBD2 (6 bases). Trimming shortened V by 2 bases and J by 10 bases, and 13 bases separated the two germline ends. Germline values: CDR1 SGHRS, CDR2 YFSETQ. CDR3 length: 13 amino acids. CDR3 sequence reads: CASSLQPLAEQFF. CDR3 DNA sequence: TGCGCCAGCAGCTTACAACCTCTAGCGGAGCAGTTCTTC.

A remark on this clone: Lacking the conserved final phenylalanine or tryptophan, this CDR3 likely reflects a read error. The chain is built from TRBV13 and TRBJ1-2; 7 nucleotides agree with TRBD1. V was clipped by 3 bases and J by 8 bases; unmatched bases: 12. CDR1 is PRHDT, CDR2 FYEKMQ, per germline (reference sequence). CDR3 length: 15 amino acids. The CDR3 bases are TGTGCCAGCAGCTTTAACAGGGGTGTAGCTAAGGGCTACACCCTC. Translating gives CASSFNRGVAKGYTL.

This rearrangement joins TRBV3-1 (or the pseudogene TRBV3-2) to TRBJ1-1; tentative D call: TRBD1 (6 bases). CDR1 is LGHDT, CDR2 YNNKEL, per germline (reference sequence). The CDR3 covers 12 residues. V lost 1 base and J lost 9, with 9 bases in between. The CDR3 protein is CASSQGGQQAFF. CDR3 DNA sequence: TGTGCCAGCAGCCAAGGGGGGCAGCAAGCTTTCTTT.

This clone has just a few counts. The gene calls are TRBV3-1 (or the pseudogene TRBV3-2) and TRBJ1-5, with no clear D. The germline gives CDR1 LGHDT, CDR2 YNNKEL (reference sequence). The CDR3 loop spans 15 amino acids. V lost 0 bases and J lost 1, with 7 bases in between. The CDR3 DNA follows: TGTGCCAGCAGCCAAGATATCGGGAGCAATCAGCCCCAGCATTTT. Translating it yields CASSQDIGSNQPQHF.

As for this clone: At one end the junction does not follow the germline gene, possibly because of a read error. CDR3 loop: CASSLEASDEQFF. The CDR3, as DNA: TGTGCCAGCAGCCTAGAGGCTAGCGATGAGCAGTTCTTC. This sequence joins TRBV11-3 and TRBJ2-1, with a possible D match to TRBD2 (6 bases). Germline assignment: CDR1 SGHNT and CDR2 YENEEA. This CDR3 region has 13 residues.

For this clone: Other DNA sequences in this sample translate to the same CDR3. The CDR3 nucleotides read TGTGCCAGCAGCTTAGGGCCGGGACAGGGGGCAAGGGAGCAGTACTTC. Translated, it gives CASSLGPGQGAREQYF. V and J are TRBV7-2 and TRBJ2-7, with TRBD1 matching 12 bases. This CDR3 is 16 amino acids long. Per germline, CDR1 SGHTA and CDR2 FQGNSA. Trimming cost V 1 base and J 7 bases; bases outside gene matches: 8.

The sample holds one count of this clone. The V gene is TRBV12-3 or TRBV12-4, the J gene TRBJ1-2, with a possible D match to TRBD1 (5 bases). Trimming pared 11 bases from V and 2 bases from J, leaving 12 bases between. This CDR3 region has 12 residues. The CDR3, as DNA: TGTGCCGGGAGGGGCGTAAACTATGGCTACACCTTC. This codes for CAGRGVNYGYTF.

The chain has TRBV12-5 and TRBJ2-1; 10 bases line up with TRBD2. Germline assignment: CDR1 LGHNT and CDR2 FRNRAP. The V gene end was trimmed by 1 base and the J gene end by 9 bases; junction bases not matched to a gene: 3. This CDR3 spans 14 amino acids. CDR3 residues: CASGLAPSGSEQFF. The CDR3 DNA follows: TGTGCTAGTGGTTTGGCCCCTAGCGGGAGTGAGCAGTTCTTC.

This clone has just one count. The CDR3, as DNA: TGTGCCAGCATGAACAGGGGGCTTGGCAATCAGCCCCAGCATTTT. Translating it yields CASMNRGLGNQPQHF. The V call is TRBV2, the J call TRBJ1-5, with 9 nucleotides matching TRBD1. The CDR3 totals 15 residues. The V and J ends lost 7 bases and 2 bases, in that order; junction bases with no gene match: 6. Germline CDR1 reads SNHLY; CDR2 reads FYNNEI.

The chain recombines TRBV4-1 with TRBJ1-2; D may be TRBD1 (6 bases). The germline CDR1 and CDR2 sequences are MGHRA and YSYEKL. The ends were cut back, 2 bases at V and 4 bases at J, with 20 bases in the middle. The CDR3 spans 17 residues. CDR3 loop: CASSQSTGPQGTYGYTF. The CDR3, as DNA: TGCGCCAGCAGCCAAAGCACGGGCCCTCAGGGGACCTATGGCTACACCTTC.

This clone occurred a few times. V and J are TRBV7-9 and TRBJ1-1; TRBD1 matches 7 bases. Germline V gives CDR1 SEHNR, CDR2 FQNEAQ (reference sequence). With 5 bases clipped from V and 4 bases from J, the junction kept 19 bases outside the gene matches. The CDR3 is 18 amino acids. CDR3 sequence: CASSPSGSNRGIFTEAFF. Written as DNA, the CDR3 is TGTGCCAGCAGCCCAAGCGGTTCAAACAGGGGAATTTTCACTGAAGCTTTCTTT.

This CDR3 is CASSIFLGTGTNQPQHF. For the CDR3, the DNA is TGTGCCAGTAGTATATTTTTGGGGACAGGGACCAATCAGCCCCAGCATTTT. The rearrangement links TRBV19 to TRBJ1-5; 9 positions match TRBD1. CDR3 length: 17 residues. Trimming cost V 2 bases and J 3 bases; bases outside gene matches: 8. Germline CDR1 reads LNHDA; CDR2 reads SQIVND (reference sequence).

This rearrangement joins TRBV12-3 or TRBV12-4 to TRBJ2-7; D is unclear. V lost 6 bases and J lost 6, with 9 bases in between. The length of the CDR3 is 11 residues. This CDR3 is CASSTSGEQYF. CDR3 bases: TGTGCCAGCAGCACTTCGGGCGAGCAGTACTTC.

The gene calls are TRBV2 and TRBJ2-5, with a tentative D call TRBD2 (5 bases). V lost 5 bases, J lost 5 bases, and 15 bases lay in between. This CDR3 region has 14 residues. Germline CDR1 and CDR2: SNHLY and FYNNEI. CDR3 nucleotides: TGTGCCAGCAGTCTCGCCACCAGAGGGGAGACCCAGTACTTC. This gives the protein CASSLATRGETQYF.

This clone is a singleton in its sample. This chain links TRBV3-1 (or the pseudogene TRBV3-2) with TRBJ2-7, with 10 bases lining up with TRBD1. The CDR3 extends over 21 amino acids. Germline V gene sequence: CDR1 LGHDT, CDR2 YNNKEL (reference sequence). Unmatched junction bases numbered 25, after V lost 3 bases and J lost 5 bases. The CDR3 spells CASSHEGSLGQGHGAGHEQYF. The CDR3 bases are TGTGCCAGCAGCCATGAGGGTTCTTTGGGACAGGGGCACGGGGCTGGGCACGAGCAGTACTTC.

The CDR3 reads CASSQEVTSRAEAFF. The CDR3 nucleotides read TGCGCCAGCAGCCAAGAAGTCACCTCGCGCGCTGAAGCTTTCTTT. The chain couples TRBV4-3 to TRBJ1-1; D not resolved. CDR3 size: 15 residues. Per germline, CDR1 LGHNA and CDR2 YSLEER. With 0 bases removed from V and 6 bases from J, the gap between germline ends came to 14 bases.

V usage is TRBV5-5 and J usage is TRBJ1-3; the D is unclear. CDR1 is SGHKS and CDR2 is YYEKEE in the germline V gene (reference sequence). The CDR3 length is 13 residues. V was clipped by 0 bases and J by 4 bases, with 5 bases between them. The CDR3 is CASSLAQGNTIYF. In nucleotides, the CDR3 is TGTGCCAGCAGCTTGGCACAGGGAAACACCATATATTTT.

The chain uses TRBV18 and TRBJ2-7; 8 bases are a match to TRBD1. The CDR3 has 14 residues. J lost 1 base, V lost 5 bases, and 4 bases had no gene match. Germline V CDR1 and CDR2: KGHSH, LQKENI. The CDR3 DNA reads TGTGCCAGCTCATTGCAGGGGGCTTCCTACGAGCAGTACTTC. This translates into CASSLQGASYEQYF.

The gene calls are TRBV4-2 and TRBJ1-5, with D possibly matching TRBD1 (5 bases). V dropped 3 bases and J dropped 3 bases, with 9 bases sitting between them. Germline-derived CDR1 and CDR2 are LGHNA and YNFKEQ. The CDR3 is 14 amino acids. The CDR3 protein is CASSQETDNQPQHF. The CDR3 coding sequence is TGTGCCAGCAGCCAGGAGACAGACAATCAGCCCCAGCATTTT.

V gene TRBV9 combines with J gene TRBJ1-4; D call uncertain. Germline assignment: CDR1 SGDLS and CDR2 YYNGEE. There are 14 residues in the CDR3. Deletions cut 0 bases from V and 4 bases from J, with 7 bases between. The CDR3 nucleotides read TGTGCCAGCAGCGTAGGAACAGTTAATGAAAAACTGTTTTTT. Translated, it gives CASSVGTVNEKLFF.

The chain links TRBV24-1 to TRBJ2-1, with D perhaps matching TRBD1 (5 bases). The CDR3 has 13 residues. The V and J ends lost 3 bases and 3 bases respectively, with 5 bases between them. Germline CDR1 reads KGHDR; CDR2 reads SFDVKD. This CDR3 reads CATSDDSYNEQFF. In DNA, the CDR3 is TGTGCCACCAGTGATGACAGCTACAATGAGCAGTTCTTC.

The chain has TRBV6-1 and TRBJ1-3; D call uncertain. V was clipped by 3 bases and J by 7 bases, with 22 bases between them. This CDR3 is built from 17 residues. Germline V lookup: CDR1 MNHNS, CDR2 SASEGT. The CDR3: CASSDLAGGSHRNTIYF. As DNA, the CDR3 is TGTGCCAGCAGTGACTTAGCGGGAGGCAGTCACCGGAACACCATATATTTT.

This clone showed up just a few times. This rearrangement joins TRBV6-5 to TRBJ2-2, with D maybe TRBD1 (6 bases). Trimming cost V 8 bases and J 1 base, with 8 bases left between them. The CDR3 is 13 residues long. Germline loops: CDR1 MNHEY, CDR2 SVGAGI. The CDR3 region has the DNA TGTGCCAGCCGGACAGAGAACACCGGGGAGCTGTTTTTT. It translates to CASRTENTGELFF.

The CDR3 DNA sequence: TGTGCCAGCAGCCGCCGAACTCAAGAGACCCAGTACTTC. It is translated as CASSRRTQETQYF. The chain links TRBV7-2 to TRBJ2-5; no clear D gene. Germline CDR1 SGHTA, CDR2 FQGNSA. This CDR3 spans 13 amino acids. Trimming took off 5 bases at V and 2 bases at J, with 9 bases between the two ends. Combining the CDR3 with reference TRBV7-2 and TRBJ2-5 gives the whole variable domain GAGVSQSPSNKVTEKGKDVELRCDPISGHTALYWYRQSLGQGLEFLIYFQGNSAPDKSGLPSDRFSAERTGGSVSTLTIQRTQQEDSAVYLCASSRRTQETQYFGPGTRLLVL.

This sequence joins TRBV28 and TRBJ1-3, with a weak D call TRBD1 (5 bases). V lost 0 bases, J lost 3 bases, and 12 bases lay in between. The CDR3 contains 16 residues. The germline V gene encodes CDR1 MDHEN and CDR2 SYDVKM. DNA of the CDR3: TGTGCCAGCAGTTTATGGGAGGGACGTTATGGAAACACCATATATTTT. It specifies CASSLWEGRYGNTIYF.